The 19 T cell receptor beta chains reported below all come from one sample, sequenced in a study of T-cell reconstitution after alpha-beta-depleted transplantation in children. Using unique molecular identifiers, the investigators prepared the TCRbeta library. A single record per CDR3 protein comes from TCRdb applying MiXCR to the PCR reads. The data show about 15,000 distinct CDR3 sequences, approximately 5.5% seen once. Sequencing was performed on PBMCs, taken before TCRalphabeta/CD19-depleted stem cell transplant. All receptors come from a boy between 10 and 17 years old with acute lymphoblastic leukemia, due to receive a stem cell transplant.

This clonotype was seen many times. In DNA, the CDR3 is TGTGCCAGCAGCCTACAGGGAGATGGAAACACCATATATTTT. This sequence encodes CASSLQGDGNTIYF. The V and J genes are TRBV12-3 or TRBV12-4 and TRBJ1-3; a weak D match, TRBD1 (6 bases). The CDR3 loop spans 14 amino acids. With 6 bases removed from V and 3 bases from J, the gap between germline ends came to 12 bases.

This clonotype is medium-sized (0.01 to 0.1%) in the sample. The chain combines TRBV13 with TRBJ2-3, with D unclear. The CDR3 runs to 14 residues. Germline CDR1 and CDR2: PRHDT and FYEKMQ (reference sequence). V lost 3 bases, J lost 2 bases, and 9 bases lay in between. The CDR3 loop reads CASSLFVDTDTQYF. The CDR3 region has the DNA TGTGCCAGCAGCTTGTTTGTCGACACAGATACGCAGTATTTT.

This clonotype came up many times. J is TRBJ2-1 and V is TRBV19, with a weak D call TRBD2 (6 bases). The germline V gene encodes CDR1 LNHDA and CDR2 SQIVND (reference sequence). The CDR3 extends over 15 amino acids. Between the trimmed V and J ends, which lost 7 bases and 2 bases, there was a span of 15 bases. The CDR3 sequence: CASIGRRAAYNEQFF. The CDR3 DNA reads as TGTGCCAGTATTGGGAGGAGGGCCGCCTACAATGAGCAGTTCTTC.

This clonotype was counted ten times or more. The genes are TRBV9 and TRBJ2-7, with D possibly TRBD2 on 6 matching bases. Between the trimmed V and J ends, which lost 5 bases and 3 bases, there was a span of 12 bases. The CDR3 contains 13 residues. CDR1 is SGDLS and CDR2 is YYNGEE in the germline V gene. CDR3 DNA: TGTGCCAGCAGTCTAGCGCCTCTCTACGAGCAGTACTTC. As protein: CASSLAPLYEQYF.

This clonotype is medium-sized within its sample. V is TRBV29-1 and J is TRBJ1-2, with D possibly being TRBD1 (5 bases). Trimming took off 1 base at V and 0 bases at J, with 9 bases between the two ends. This CDR3 contains 14 residues. Germline assignment: CDR1 SQVTM and CDR2 ANQGSEA. This chain's CDR3 is CSVEGGHPNYGYTF. The CDR3 nucleotides read TGCAGCGTTGAAGGGGGCCACCCTAACTATGGCTACACCTTC.

This clonotype is judged medium-sized (0.01 to 0.1%). This sequence joins TRBV29-1 and TRBJ2-7; 7 nucleotides agree with TRBD1. V lost 1 base to trimming and J lost 0 bases; unmatched junction nucleotides: 6. CDR1 and CDR2 (germline): SQVTM, ANQGSEA. CDR3 length: 15 residues. The CDR3 reads CSVEGTGQSSYEQYF. CDR3 sequence (DNA): TGCAGCGTTGAAGGGACAGGCCAAAGCTCCTACGAGCAGTACTTC.

This clonotype appeared many times. The chain links TRBV15 to TRBJ1-5; D is uncertain. Germline V gene sequence: CDR1 LNHNV, CDR2 YYDKDF (reference sequence). With 0 bases removed from V and 1 base from J, the gap between germline ends came to 10 bases. This CDR3 has 16 amino acids. CDR3 coding DNA: TGTGCCACCAGCAGAGATTTGGGCTCCAGCAATCAGCCCCAGCATTTT. As protein: CATSRDLGSSNQPQHF.

This clonotype was seen ten or more times. The DNA for the CDR3 is TGCGCCAGCAGTGACAGGGGGCCTTACAATGAGCAGTTCTTC. It codes for CASSDRGPYNEQFF. The chain employs TRBV10-2 and TRBJ2-1, with 8 positions matching TRBD1. The CDR3 totals 14 residues. Germline values: CDR1 WSHSY, CDR2 SAAADI. Germline trimming cut 3 bases from V and 4 bases from J; bases unmatched to any gene: 2.

This clonotype has a count of ten or more. The chain employs TRBV6-5 and TRBJ1-5, with D perhaps TRBD1 (6 bases). The CDR3 runs 18 residues. Germline CDR1 reads MNHEY; CDR2 reads SVGAGI. V lost 0 bases and J lost 11, with 26 bases in between. The CDR3 region has the DNA TGTGCCAGCAGTTACTCAGTGGGTCTGGGGGCCGGCTTGGGGTCCCAGCATTTT. Translating gives CASSYSVGLGAGLGSQHF.

This clonotype ranks as medium-sized (0.01 to 0.1%). The chain combines TRBV20-1 with TRBJ2-1, with D tentatively TRBD2 (6 bases). CDR3 length equals 14 residues. Germline CDR1 and CDR2: DFQATT and SNEGSKA (reference sequence). V gave up 5 bases and J gave up 3 bases, with 14 bases separating them. CDR3 nucleotide sequence: TGCAGTGCTGTACCGGGAGCCTTCTACAATGAGCAGTTCTTC. It is translated as CSAVPGAFYNEQFF.

This clonotype was recorded many times. This chain connects TRBV6-2 or TRBV6-3 to TRBJ1-1; D gene uncertain. Germline-derived CDR1 and CDR2 are MNHEY and SVGEGT. V was shortened by 7 bases and J by 1 base, with 13 bases between the two germline ends. The CDR3 is 14 residues long. The CDR3 nucleotides read TGTGCCAGCACCTTACGGGTTTGGAACACTGAAGCTTTCTTT. It codes for CASTLRVWNTEAFF.

This clonotype has a count of ten or more. This sequence joins TRBV19 and TRBJ2-1, with 13 bases identical to TRBD2. The CDR3 sequence is 15 residues long. The ends lost 4 bases at V and 4 bases at J; junction bases unmatched: 1. Per germline, CDR1 LNHDA and CDR2 SQIVND (reference sequence). The CDR3 DNA follows: TGTGCCAGTAGTACGACTAGCGGGAGGTACAATGAGCAGTTCTTC. As protein: CASSTTSGRYNEQFF.

By its share, this clonotype is medium-sized. J is TRBJ2-1 and V is TRBV9; D is ambiguous. Germline assignment: CDR1 SGDLS and CDR2 YYNGEE. This CDR3 contains 16 residues. Between the trimmed V and J ends, which lost 4 bases and 0 bases, there was a span of 14 bases. CDR3 region: CASSPDWGRSYNEQFF. CDR3 DNA: TGTGCCAGCAGCCCCGACTGGGGTCGCTCCTACAATGAGCAGTTCTTC.

In this sample, this clonotype turned up many times. The genes are TRBV12-3 or TRBV12-4 and TRBJ1-2, with no clear D. CDR3 length equals 13 residues. Trimming stripped 2 bases from V and 4 bases from J, with 8 bases between. CDR3 loop: CASSLTPAYGYTF. The CDR3 DNA is TGTGCCAGCAGTTTAACTCCAGCCTATGGCTACACCTTC.

This clonotype was counted at least ten times. This CDR3 is CASSLWTGQETQYF. CDR3 nucleotide sequence: TGTGCCAGCAGCCTTTGGACAGGTCAAGAGACCCAGTACTTC. V usage is TRBV5-5 and J usage is TRBJ2-5; 7 nucleotides align to TRBD1. The CDR3 sequence is 14 residues long. The V gene's germline CDR1 is SGHKS and CDR2 YYEKEE (reference sequence). V trimming: 4 bases; J trimming: 2 bases; junction bases outside the gene matches: 5. The whole variable domain, filled in from reference TRBV5-5 and TRBJ2-5, reads DAGVTQSPTHLIKTRGQQVTLRCSPISGHKSVSWYQQVLGQGPQFIFQYYEKEERGRGNFPDRFSARQFPNYSSELNVNALLLGDSALYLCASSLWTGQETQYFGPGTRLLVL.

The sample holds many counts of this clonotype. The chain links TRBV18 to TRBJ2-1; 7 bases map to TRBD1. The CDR3 consists of 16 residues. Looked up from germline, CDR1 is KGHSH and CDR2 is LQKENI. V lost 2 bases, J lost 1 base, and 5 bases stayed unmatched. The DNA for the CDR3 is TGTGCCAGCTCACCAGCCGCAGGGGGTTCCTACAATGAGCAGTTCTTC. It is translated as CASSPAAGGSYNEQFF.

This clonotype was picked up many times. The J gene is TRBJ2-3, the V gene TRBV6-2 or TRBV6-3, with D perhaps given as TRBD1 or TRBD2 (5 bases each). Between the trimmed V and J ends, which lost 6 bases and 7 bases, there was a span of 17 bases. Germline V gives CDR1 MNHEY, CDR2 SVGEGT. The CDR3 runs 14 residues. CDR3 nucleotide sequence: TGTGCCAGCAGCCGAAACCGGAGGACACATACGCAGTATTTT. It translates to CASSRNRRTHTQYF.

This clonotype was counted many times. The genes are TRBV18 and TRBJ1-1, with 9 bases aligning to TRBD1. This CDR3 is built from 16 residues. The V and J ends lost 3 bases and 4 bases, in that order; junction bases with no gene match: 9. Germline V CDR1 and CDR2: KGHSH, LQKENI. CDR3 DNA: TGTGCCAGCTCACCCACCGGGACAGGGAGAGGCACTGAAGCTTTCTTT. Translating it yields CASSPTGTGRGTEAFF. The whole variable domain, filled in from reference TRBV18 and TRBJ1-1, reads NAGVMQNPRHLVRRRGQEARLRCSPMKGHSHVYWYRQLPEEGLKFMVYLQKENIIDESGMPKERFSAEFPKEGPSILRIQQVVRGDSAAYFCASSPTGTGRGTEAFFGQGTRLTVV.

By sample fraction, this clonotype is large. The chain carries TRBV27 and TRBJ2-1; 9 positions agree with TRBD2. The V segment lost 5 bases and the J segment 9 bases; nucleotides outside the gene matches: 8. The germline gives CDR1 MNHEY, CDR2 SMNVEV (reference sequence). CDR3 length: 14 residues. DNA of the CDR3: TGTGCCAGCAGTCCGCAGACTAGCGGAGGTGAGCAGTTCTTC. Amino acids: CASSPQTSGGEQFF.